The 13 T cell receptor beta chains presented below share a single source sample, sequenced in a study of T cells expressing NK-cell markers. TCRdb reworked the 5' RACE reads into one entry per CDR3 protein, no DNA. The ten most abundant clones cover under 4.5% of a sample with 550,000 or so distinct CDR3 sequences. The specimen sequenced was blood T cells: a sorted CD56 or NKG2C T cell subset, CD4+ or CD8+ T cells, or bulk PBMC T cells (not recorded which). These receptors all come from a young man in good health.

The chain joins TRBV7-8 to TRBJ2-2; TCRdb reports TRBD2, a call that lacks DNA to check it against. CDR3 size: 14 residues. CDR1 and CDR2 from the germline V gene are SGHVS and FQNEAQ. The CDR3 protein is CALKRDPNTGELFF.

This rearrangement joins TRBV6-1 to TRBJ2-4; TCRdb lists TRBD1, though no DNA is available to test this call. Germline V gene lookup returns CDR1 MNHNS and CDR2 SASEGT. This CDR3 contains 13 residues. The CDR3 loop reads CASSGLGVVIQYF.

This chain connects TRBV12-3 or TRBV12-4 to TRBJ2-3; there is no DNA to check the TCRdb D call of TRBD2. The CDR3 loop spans 15 amino acids. CDR3 protein: CASSRSGRRTDTQYF.

This chain links TRBV27 with TRBJ2-7; TCRdb selects TRBD1, and the lack of DNA leaves this call unchecked. Germline CDR1 reads MNHEY; CDR2 reads SMNVEV (reference sequence). The CDR3 length is 13 residues. The CDR3 loop is CASNQGGSYEQYF.

The J gene is TRBJ1-1, the V gene TRBV12-3 or TRBV12-4; TCRdb's assignment of TRBD1 cannot be checked, as there is no DNA. The CDR3 runs 13 residues. CDR3 in amino acids: CASRATGWTEAFF.

J is TRBJ2-2 and V is TRBV7-3; TCRdb designates TRBD2, a call that cannot be tested without DNA. CDR1 is SGHTA and CDR2 is FQGTGA in the germline V gene. This CDR3 is built from 14 residues. CDR3 protein: CASSSGPPSGELFF. Combining the CDR3 with reference TRBV7-3 and TRBJ2-2 gives the whole variable domain GAGVSQTPSNKVTEKGKYVELRCDPISGHTALYWYRQSLGQGPEFLIYFQGTGAADDSGLPNDRFFAVRPEGSVSTLKIQRTERGDSAVYLCASSSGPPSGELFFGEGSRLTVL.

This sequence joins TRBV5-1 and TRBJ2-1; no DNA is available, so the TRBD2 call from TCRdb remains unchecked. Germline V lookup: CDR1 SGHRS, CDR2 YFSETQ. The CDR3 is 16 amino acids. The CDR3 protein is CASSQPGANSRNEQFF.

The chain is built from TRBV7-3 and TRBJ2-3; the TCRdb D gene call, TRBD2, has no DNA to confirm it. Germline V gene data show CDR1 as SGHTA and CDR2 as FQGTGA. The CDR3 loop spans 15 amino acids. The CDR3 loop reads CASSLKGEYTDTQYF.

CDR3: CASSLWGVSNQPQHF. The V and J genes are TRBV12-3 or TRBV12-4 and TRBJ1-5. CDR3 size: 15 residues.

The J gene is TRBJ2-7, the V gene TRBV29-1; TCRdb lists TRBD1, though no DNA is available to test this call. The CDR3 is made up of 13 amino acids. Germline V gene lookup returns CDR1 SQVTM and CDR2 ANQGSEA. The CDR3 here is CSVVAGGNYEQYF.

The chain is built from TRBV6-2 or TRBV6-3 and TRBJ2-7; the TRBD1 assignment by TCRdb is unverifiable without DNA. Per germline, CDR1 MNHEY and CDR2 SVGEGT. The CDR3 has 15 amino acids. CDR3 sequence reads: CASRSQTGGHYEQYF.

This sequence joins TRBV18 and TRBJ2-2. This CDR3 is built from 13 residues. Germline values: CDR1 KGHSH, CDR2 LQKENI. CDR3 in amino acids: CASSLALTGELFF.

This chain connects TRBV9 to TRBJ2-3; checking the TCRdb D call of TRBD1 is not possible without DNA. Germline CDR1 SGDLS, CDR2 YYNGEE. The CDR3 sequence is 14 residues long. CDR3 amino acids: CASGPAGGTDTQYF.